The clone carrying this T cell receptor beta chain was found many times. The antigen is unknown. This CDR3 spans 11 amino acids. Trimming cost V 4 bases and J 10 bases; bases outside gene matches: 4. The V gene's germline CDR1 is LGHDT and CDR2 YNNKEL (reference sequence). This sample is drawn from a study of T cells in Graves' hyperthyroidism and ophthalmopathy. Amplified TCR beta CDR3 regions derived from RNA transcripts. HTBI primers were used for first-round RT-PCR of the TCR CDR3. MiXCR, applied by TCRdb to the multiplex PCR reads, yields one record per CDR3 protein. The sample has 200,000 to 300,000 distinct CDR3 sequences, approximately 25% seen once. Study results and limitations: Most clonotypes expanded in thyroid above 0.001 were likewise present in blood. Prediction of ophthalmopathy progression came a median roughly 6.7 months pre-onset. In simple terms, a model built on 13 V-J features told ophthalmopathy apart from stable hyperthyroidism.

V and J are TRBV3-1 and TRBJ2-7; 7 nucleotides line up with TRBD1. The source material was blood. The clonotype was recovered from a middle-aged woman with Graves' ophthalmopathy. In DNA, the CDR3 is TGTGCCAGCAGCCTCCGGGACAGACAGTACTTC. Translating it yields CASSLRDRQYF.